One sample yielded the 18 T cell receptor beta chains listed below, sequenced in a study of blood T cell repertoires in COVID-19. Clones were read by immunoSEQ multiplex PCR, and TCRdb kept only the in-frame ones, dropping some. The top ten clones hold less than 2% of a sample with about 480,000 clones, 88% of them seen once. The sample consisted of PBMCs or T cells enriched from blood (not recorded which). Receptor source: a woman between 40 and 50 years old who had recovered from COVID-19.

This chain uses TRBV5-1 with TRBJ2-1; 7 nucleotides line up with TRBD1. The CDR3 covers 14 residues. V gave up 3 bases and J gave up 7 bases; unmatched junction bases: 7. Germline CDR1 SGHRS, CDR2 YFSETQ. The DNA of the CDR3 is TGCGCCAGCAGCTCTTGGGACAGCGAGAATGAGCAGTTCTTC. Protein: CASSSWDSENEQFF.

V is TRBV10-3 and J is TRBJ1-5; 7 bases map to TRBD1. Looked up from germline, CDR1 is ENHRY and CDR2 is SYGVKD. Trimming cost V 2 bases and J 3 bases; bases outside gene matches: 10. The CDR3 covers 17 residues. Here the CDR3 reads CAISEGLQGETNQPQHF. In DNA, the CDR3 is TGTGCCATCAGTGAGGGACTCCAGGGGGAAACCAATCAGCCCCAGCATTTT.

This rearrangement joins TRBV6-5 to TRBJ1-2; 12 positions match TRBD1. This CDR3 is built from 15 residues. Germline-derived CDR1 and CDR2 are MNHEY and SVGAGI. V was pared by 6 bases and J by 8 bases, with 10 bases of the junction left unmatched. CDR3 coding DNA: TGTGCCAGCAGCTCCGGGACAGGGGGCGCCTGGGGCTACACCTTC. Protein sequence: CASSSGTGGAWGYTF.

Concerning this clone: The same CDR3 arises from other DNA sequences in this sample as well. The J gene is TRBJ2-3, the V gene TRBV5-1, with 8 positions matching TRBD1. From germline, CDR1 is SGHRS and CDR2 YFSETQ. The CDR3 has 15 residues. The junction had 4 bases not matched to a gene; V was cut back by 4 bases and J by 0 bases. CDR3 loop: CASSLPGGSTDTQYF. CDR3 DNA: TGCGCCAGCAGCCTACCAGGGGGCAGCACAGATACGCAGTATTTT.

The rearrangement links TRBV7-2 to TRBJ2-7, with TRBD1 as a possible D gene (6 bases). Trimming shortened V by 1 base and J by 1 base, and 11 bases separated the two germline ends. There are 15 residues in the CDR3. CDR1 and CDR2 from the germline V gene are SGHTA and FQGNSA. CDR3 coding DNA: TGTGCCAGCAGCTTAGGGGACACTTTATCCTACGAGCAGTACTTC. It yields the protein CASSLGDTLSYEQYF.

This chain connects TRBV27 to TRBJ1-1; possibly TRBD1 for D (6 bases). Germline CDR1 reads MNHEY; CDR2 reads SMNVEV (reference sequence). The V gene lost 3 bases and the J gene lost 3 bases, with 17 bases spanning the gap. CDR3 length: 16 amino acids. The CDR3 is CASSFRGTGLDTEAFF. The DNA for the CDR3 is TGTGCCAGCAGTTTTAGAGGTACAGGGTTGGACACTGAAGCTTTCTTT.

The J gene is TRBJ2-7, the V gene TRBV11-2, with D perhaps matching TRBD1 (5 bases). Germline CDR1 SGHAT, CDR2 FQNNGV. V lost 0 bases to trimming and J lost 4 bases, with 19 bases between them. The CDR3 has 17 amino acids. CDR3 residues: CASSLDGVYRSVYEQYF. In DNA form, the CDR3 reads TGTGCCAGCAGCTTAGATGGGGTGTACAGGTCGGTGTACGAGCAGTACTTC.

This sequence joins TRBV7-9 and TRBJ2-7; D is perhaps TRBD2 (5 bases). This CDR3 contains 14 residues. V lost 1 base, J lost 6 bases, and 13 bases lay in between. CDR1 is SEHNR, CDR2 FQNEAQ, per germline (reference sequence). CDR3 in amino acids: CASSLGLGSGEQYF. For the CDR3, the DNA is TGTGCCAGCAGCTTAGGCCTAGGGAGTGGCGAGCAGTACTTC. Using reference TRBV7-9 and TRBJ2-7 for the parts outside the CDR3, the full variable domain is DTGVSQNPRHKITKRGQNVTFRCDPISEHNRLYWYRQTLGQGPEFLTYFQNEAQLEKSRLLSDRFSAERPKGSFSTLEIQRTEQGDSAMYLCASSLGLGSGEQYFGPGTRLTVT.

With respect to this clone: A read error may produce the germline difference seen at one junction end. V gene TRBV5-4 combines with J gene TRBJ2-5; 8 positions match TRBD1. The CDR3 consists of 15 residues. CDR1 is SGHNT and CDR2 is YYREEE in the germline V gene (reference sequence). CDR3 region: CASRLDREYQETQYF. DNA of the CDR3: TGTGCCAGCAGATTGGACAGGGAGTACCAAGAGACCCAGTACTTC.

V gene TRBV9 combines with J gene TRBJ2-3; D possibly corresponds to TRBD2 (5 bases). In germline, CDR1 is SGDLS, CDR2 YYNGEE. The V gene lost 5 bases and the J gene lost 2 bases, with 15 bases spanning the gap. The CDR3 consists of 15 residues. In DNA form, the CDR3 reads TGTGCCAGCAGGTCTCCCTCAGCGGCCACAGATACGCAGTATTTT. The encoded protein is CASRSPSAATDTQYF.

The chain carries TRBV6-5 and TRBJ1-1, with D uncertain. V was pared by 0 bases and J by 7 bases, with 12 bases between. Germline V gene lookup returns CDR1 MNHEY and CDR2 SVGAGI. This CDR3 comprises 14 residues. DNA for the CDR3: TGTGCCAGCAGTTACTCGGCTAATTCGGGTGAAGCTTTCTTT. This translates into CASSYSANSGEAFF.

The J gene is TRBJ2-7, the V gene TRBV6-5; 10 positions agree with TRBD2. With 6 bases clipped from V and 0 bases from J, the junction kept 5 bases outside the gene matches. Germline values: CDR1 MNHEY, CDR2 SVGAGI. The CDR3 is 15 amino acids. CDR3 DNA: TGTGCCAGCAGACCACTAGCGGGGCTCTCCTACGAGCAGTACTTC. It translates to CASRPLAGLSYEQYF.

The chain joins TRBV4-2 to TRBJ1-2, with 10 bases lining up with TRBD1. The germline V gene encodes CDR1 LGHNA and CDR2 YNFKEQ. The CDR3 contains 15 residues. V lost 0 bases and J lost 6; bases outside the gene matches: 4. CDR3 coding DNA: TGTGCCAGCAGCCAAGAGGGACAGGGGATGGATGGCTACACCTTC. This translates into CASSQEGQGMDGYTF.

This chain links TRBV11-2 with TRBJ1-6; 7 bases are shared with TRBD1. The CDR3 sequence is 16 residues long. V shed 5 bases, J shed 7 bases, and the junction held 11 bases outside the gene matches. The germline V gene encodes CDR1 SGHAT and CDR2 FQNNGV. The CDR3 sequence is CASSPGETGKNSPLHF. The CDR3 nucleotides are TGTGCCAGCAGCCCGGGAGAGACAGGGAAGAATTCACCCCTCCACTTT.

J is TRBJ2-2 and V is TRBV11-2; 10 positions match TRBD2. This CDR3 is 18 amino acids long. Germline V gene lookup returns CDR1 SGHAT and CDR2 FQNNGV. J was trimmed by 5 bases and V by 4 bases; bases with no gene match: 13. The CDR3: CASSSLRASGSLTGELFF. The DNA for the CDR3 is TGTGCCAGCAGCTCCCTCCGGGCTAGCGGGAGTTTAACCGGGGAGCTGTTTTTT.

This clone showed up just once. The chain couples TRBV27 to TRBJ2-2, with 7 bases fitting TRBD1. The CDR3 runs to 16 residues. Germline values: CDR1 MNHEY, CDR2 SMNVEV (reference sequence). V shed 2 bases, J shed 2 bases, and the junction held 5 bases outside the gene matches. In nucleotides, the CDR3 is TGTGCCAGCAGTTTACTAAGACAGGGAAACACCGGGGAGCTGTTTTTT. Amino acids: CASSLLRQGNTGELFF.

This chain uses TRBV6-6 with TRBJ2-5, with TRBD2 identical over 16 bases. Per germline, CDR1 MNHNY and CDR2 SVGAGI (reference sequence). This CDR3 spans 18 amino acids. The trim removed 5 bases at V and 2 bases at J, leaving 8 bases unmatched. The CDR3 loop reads CASSLGLAGGPRQETQYF. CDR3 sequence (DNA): TGTGCCAGCAGTCTGGGACTAGCGGGAGGGCCGAGGCAAGAGACCCAGTACTTC.

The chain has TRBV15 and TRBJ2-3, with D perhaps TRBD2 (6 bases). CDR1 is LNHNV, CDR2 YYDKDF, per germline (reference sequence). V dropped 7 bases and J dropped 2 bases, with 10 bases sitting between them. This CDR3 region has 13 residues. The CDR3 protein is CATMGRNTDTQYF. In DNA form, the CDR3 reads TGTGCCACCATGGGGAGGAACACAGATACGCAGTATTTT.